This T cell receptor (beta chain) was sequenced in a study of T cell responses to AZD1222 COVID-19 vaccine (dated by TCRdb to the early 2020s). Study-wide context: A total of about 240 trial participants underwent TCR sequencing, of whom 207 received two doses of AZD1222 and around 26 received two doses of the MenACWY control vaccine. Trial participants were enrolled by age into subgroups of 18-55, 56-69 and 70-plus years, and 148, 28 and 57 TCR-sequenced participants, respectively, were included in these subgroups. Study-wide conclusions, independent of this receptor: A significant rise in spike-specific TCR breadth and depth was observed after two AZD1222 doses relative to day 0 and relative to MenACWY recipients. Only five or six AZD1222 recipients were SARS-CoV-2 seropositive at baseline, limiting conclusions about previously exposed vaccinees. Epitopes outside the regions mutated in the B.1.351 and B.1.1.7 variants were reportedly recognized by nearly half of the unique spike-specific TCRs. In the small 56-69-year group, the increase in depth fell short of significance, most likely because of low power. CD4 TCRs associated with the vaccine covered the entire spike protein, and the dominant responses were in regions 160-218 and 743-854. Because no day 14 peak-response samples were available, the repertoires could be characterized only after the peak T cell response. Participants were mostly white British and included more females than males, and it was suggested by the authors that clonal diversity may have been underestimated.

The time point label for this specimen denotes: about 28 days (+/-7) after the second vaccine dose. AZD1222 recipients given second doses at about 4 weeks or at about 12 weeks were pooled, since spike-specific TCR depth and breadth were not found to differ between the two schedules. Vaccinee samples were obtained from the UK trials COV001 and COV002, which included a single-blind randomized controlled phase 2/3 trial of AZD1222 (ChAdOx1 nCoV-19) in healthy adults. Trial participant PBMC samples were collected at day 0 and day 28 after the second dose for TCRbeta chain sequencing. The CDR3 regions of human TCRbeta chains were analyzed by immunosequencing. The study's own analysis went as follows. TCRs in the repertoires were compared against a reference library of SARS-CoV-2-specific TCRs that had been generated with the MIRA antigen-specificity platform. Breadth meant the fraction of unique TCRs that were SARS-CoV-2-associated, whereas depth meant the fraction of total T cells that were SARS-CoV-2-associated. Using the MIRA data, every spike-specific TCR was mapped to the spike region that the TCR reacted to and assigned to either a CD4 or a CD8 class. Log10-transformed breadth and depth values were compared by one-way ANOVA with Sidak's multiple comparisons tests. Sourced from immuneACCESS, this table was stored by TCRdb with only in-frame sequences that have V and J called. A share of the clones is absent; for the studies checked, an unresolved V gene accounts for under half, and the remainder has no known explanation. V, J and clone size are taken as reported in that table, and D and trimming were inferred from the DNA itself. The sample data list around 150,000 clones, and around 90% of these were observed just once. Around 2.9% of the sample goes to the ten largest clones.

In the case of this clone: Its antigen is still unknown. There are no base qualities to consult, and no much larger clone falls within one base.

The source material was peripheral blood, sampled 28 days after the second AZD1222 dose. The source is an adult who received the AZD1222 COVID-19 vaccine.

The DNA reads TGTGCCAGTAGTACCCCACAGGGTGCGGTCGTGGAGACCCAGTACTTC. Protein translation: CASSTPQGAVVETQYF. This chain is built from TRBV19 and TRBJ2-5; a tentative D call is TRBD1 (6 bases match). Counted from cysteine to phenylalanine, this CDR3 has 16 amino acids. The DNA shown is the 48-base CDR3, in frame from base 1. V is pared back by 4 bases and J by 5 bases, with 20 bases lying between the germline termini. Based on the germline V gene (reference sequence), the CDR1 and CDR2 sequences are LNHDA and SQIVND.